The source of this TCR beta chain is a study of T cell responses to AZD1222 COVID-19 vaccine. Profiling relied on immunoSEQ multiplex PCR, and the TCRdb table lists in-frame clones only, not all of them. The sample has under 130,000 clones, roughly 82% seen once. The CDR3 sequence is 16 residues long. Germline V gives CDR1 SEHNR, CDR2 FQNEAQ (reference sequence). With 3 bases removed from V and 1 base from J, the gap between germline ends came to 13 bases. Turning to this clone: The antigen remains unidentified.

Study-wide findings and caveats: Recipients of two AZD1222 doses showed rising Spike-specific TCR breadth and depth. Nearly half of spike-specific TCRs reportedly go after variant regions that carry no mutations. Clonal diversity was possibly underestimated; the donors were predominantly white British and more often female.

J is TRBJ2-1 and V is TRBV7-9; D is undetermined. The sample consisted of peripheral blood, taken on day 0 of AZD1222 vaccination. The receptor comes from an adult in good health. CDR3 nucleotides: TGTGCCAGCAGCTTGCGTCCCGGGCTTTCCTACAATGAGCAGTTCTTC. Its protein product is CASSLRPGLSYNEQFF.